This TCR beta chain was profiled in a study of T cell repertoires in cytomegalovirus infection. For the study at large: Public TCR beta signatures were indicative of both CMV infection and a matching HLA type.

The CDR3 is 13 amino acids. CDR1 and CDR2 from the germline V gene are SEHNR and FQNEAQ (reference sequence). The germline V and J ends were trimmed by 4 bases and 6 bases, with 11 bases remaining between them. One entry per CDR3 protein, called by TCRdb with MiXCR from the reads. The table includes roughly 200,000 distinct CDR3 sequences, 17% detected once. This clonotype has only a few counts. The clonotype comes from a human donor in good health (CMV status not recorded). Some clones in this sample may be carry-over from other donors' samples. V gene TRBV7-9 combines with J gene TRBJ2-3; D might be TRBD1 (5 bases). Specimen: CD8+ T cells from PBMCs. DNA of the CDR3: TGTGCCAGCAGCTCAGGGCCCTTGGATACGCAGTATTTT. Its translation: CASSSGPLDTQYF.